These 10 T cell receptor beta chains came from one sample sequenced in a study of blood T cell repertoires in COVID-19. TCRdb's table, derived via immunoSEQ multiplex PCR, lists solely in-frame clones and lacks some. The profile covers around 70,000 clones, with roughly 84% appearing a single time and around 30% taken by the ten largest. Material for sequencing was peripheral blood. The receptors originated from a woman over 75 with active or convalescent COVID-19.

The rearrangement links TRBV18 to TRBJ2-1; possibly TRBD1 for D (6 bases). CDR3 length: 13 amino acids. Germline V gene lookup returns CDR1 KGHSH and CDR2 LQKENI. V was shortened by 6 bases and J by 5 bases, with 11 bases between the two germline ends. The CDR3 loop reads CASSGDRHNEQFF. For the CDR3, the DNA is TGTGCCAGCTCGGGCGACAGGCACAATGAGCAGTTCTTC. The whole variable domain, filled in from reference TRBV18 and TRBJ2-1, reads NAGVMQNPRHLVRRRGQEARLRCSPMKGHSHVYWYRQLPEEGLKFMVYLQKENIIDESGMPKERFSAEFPKEGPSILRIQQVVRGDSAAYFCASSGDRHNEQFFGPGTRLTVL.

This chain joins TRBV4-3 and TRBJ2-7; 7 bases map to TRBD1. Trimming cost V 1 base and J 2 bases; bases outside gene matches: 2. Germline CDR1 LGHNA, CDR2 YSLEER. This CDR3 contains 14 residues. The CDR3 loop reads CASSQGQGAYEQYF. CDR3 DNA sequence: TGCGCCAGCAGCCAAGGGCAGGGGGCCTACGAGCAGTACTTC.

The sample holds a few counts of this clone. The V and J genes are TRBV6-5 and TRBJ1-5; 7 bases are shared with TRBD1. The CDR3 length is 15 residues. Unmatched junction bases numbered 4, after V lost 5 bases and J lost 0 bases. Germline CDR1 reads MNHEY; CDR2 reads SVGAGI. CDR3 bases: TGTGCCAGCAGTCATACAGGGGATAGCAATCAGCCCCAGCATTTT. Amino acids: CASSHTGDSNQPQHF.

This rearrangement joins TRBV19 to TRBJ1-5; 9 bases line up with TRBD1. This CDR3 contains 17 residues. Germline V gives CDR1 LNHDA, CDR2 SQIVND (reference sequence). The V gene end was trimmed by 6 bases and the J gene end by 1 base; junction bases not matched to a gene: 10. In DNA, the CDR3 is TGTGCCAGTAGGGTACAGGGGGCCTTCGGGAGCAATCAGCCCCAGCATTTT. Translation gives CASRVQGAFGSNQPQHF.

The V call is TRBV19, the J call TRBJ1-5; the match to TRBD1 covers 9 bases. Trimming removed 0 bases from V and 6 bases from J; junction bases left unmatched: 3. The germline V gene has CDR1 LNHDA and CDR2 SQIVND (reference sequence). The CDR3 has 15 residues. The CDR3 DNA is TGTGCCAGTAGTATAGATTTGACAGGGGGTCAGCCCCAGCATTTT. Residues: CASSIDLTGGQPQHF.

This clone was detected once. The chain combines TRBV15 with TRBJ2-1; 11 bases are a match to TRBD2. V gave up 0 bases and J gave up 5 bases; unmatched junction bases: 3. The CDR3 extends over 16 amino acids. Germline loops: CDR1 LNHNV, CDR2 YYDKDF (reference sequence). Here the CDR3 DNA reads TGTGCCACCAGCAGAGATCTAGCGGGGGGAGACAATGAGCAGTTCTTC. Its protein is CATSRDLAGGDNEQFF. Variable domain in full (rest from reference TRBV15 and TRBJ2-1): DAMVIQNPRYQVTQFGKPVTLSCSQTLNHNVMYWYQQKSSQAPKLLFHYYDKDFNNEADTPDNFQSRRPNTSFCFLDIRSPGLGDTAMYLCATSRDLAGGDNEQFFGPGTRLTVL.

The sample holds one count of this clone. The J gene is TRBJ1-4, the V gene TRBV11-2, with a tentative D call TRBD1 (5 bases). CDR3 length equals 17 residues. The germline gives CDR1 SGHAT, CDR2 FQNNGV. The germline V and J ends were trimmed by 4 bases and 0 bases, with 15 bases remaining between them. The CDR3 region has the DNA TGTGCCAGCAGCTCCCCCTGGGGCTTAGCAACTAATGAAAAACTGTTTTTT. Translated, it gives CASSSPWGLATNEKLFF.

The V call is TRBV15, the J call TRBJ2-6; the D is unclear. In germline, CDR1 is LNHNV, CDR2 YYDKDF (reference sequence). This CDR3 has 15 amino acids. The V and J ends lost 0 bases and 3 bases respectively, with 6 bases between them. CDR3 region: CATSRDDFGANVLTF. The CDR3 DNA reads TGTGCCACCAGCAGAGACGACTTTGGGGCCAACGTCCTGACTTTC.

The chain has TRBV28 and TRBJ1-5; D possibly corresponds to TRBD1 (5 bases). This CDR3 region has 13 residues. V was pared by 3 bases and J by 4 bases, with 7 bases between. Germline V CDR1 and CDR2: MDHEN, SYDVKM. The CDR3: CASSFAGNQPQHF. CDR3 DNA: TGTGCCAGCAGTTTTGCAGGGAATCAGCCCCAGCATTTT.

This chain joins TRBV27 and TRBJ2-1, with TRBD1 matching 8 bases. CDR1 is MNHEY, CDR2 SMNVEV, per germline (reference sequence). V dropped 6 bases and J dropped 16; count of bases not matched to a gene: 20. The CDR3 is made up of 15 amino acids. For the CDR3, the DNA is TGTGCCAGCAGAGTCTCAGGGGGCTTGGTTTTGCCGAACTTCTTC. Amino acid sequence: CASRVSGGLVLPNFF.